This T cell receptor (beta chain) appears in the sequencing data of a study of T cell responses to AZD1222 COVID-19 vaccine. Study-level findings and limits: A rise in Spike-specific TCR breadth and depth followed two AZD1222 doses. Researchers took repertoire samples only after the peak T cell response had come.

Repertoires were generated with immunoSEQ multiplex PCR, while TCRdb's copy carries only in-frame clones and drops some. The table records around 64,000 clones, 83% of them present only once. Comments on this clone: The antigen is not known. The sample has other DNA sequences that encode this CDR3 too.

Sequencing used peripheral blood, obtained 28 days after the second AZD1222 dose. This clonotype was obtained from an adult who received the AZD1222 COVID-19 vaccine.

CDR3 DNA sequence: TGCGCCAGCAGCTTTCAGGGGATCAATGAGCAGTTCTTC. Encoded protein: CASSFQGINEQFF. The V gene is TRBV5-1, the J gene TRBJ2-1; D perhaps matches TRBD1 (6 bases). This CDR3 spans 13 amino acids. Looked up from germline, CDR1 is SGHRS and CDR2 is YFSETQ. With 2 bases removed from V and 6 bases from J, the gap between germline ends came to 9 bases.